This entry features one TCR beta chain sequence. Its target antigen remains unknown. No qualities accompany the bases; no much larger clone lies one base away. From the cysteine up to the phenylalanine, the CDR3 has a length of 15 residues. Solely the CDR3 DNA is kept, with 45 bases framed from the first base. Sequences LGHDT (CDR1) and YNNKEL (CDR2) are obtained from the germline V gene (reference sequence). Cut back by 0 bases and 8 bases, the V and J ends lie 13 bases apart. TCRbeta CDR3 regions were amplified from genomic DNA by means of the immunoSEQ Assay, a bias-controlled multiplex PCR. Processing in the source paper ran as follows. The number of nucleated cells in each sample was estimated by amplification of reference gene primers within the assay. Sequence reads were collapsed and filtered to measure the absolute abundance of every unique TCRbeta CDR3 rearrangement. For each sample, productive Simpson clonality was calculated as the square root of Simpson's diversity index over productive rearrangements. Here the immuneACCESS table is served through TCRdb, limited to in-frame sequences with V and J called. Missing clones are a known gap in these copies; in checked studies unresolved V genes cover under half, and the rest lacks a known reason. The V and J calls and clone size come from that table; D and trimming were worked out from the DNA. Present in this sample are around 170,000 clones, 84% of which were seen just once. The ten biggest clones cover approximately 12% of the sample.

Participants in the prospective study were enrolled through a virtual design, were aged about 18 to 100 years, and lived in roughly 26 United States geographic areas. In the prospective study, cohorts were assigned on the basis of participant-reported clinical history obtained from a screening survey and a study questionnaire. Recovered participants in ImmuneRACE Cohort 3 were defined as having two consecutive negative NP/OP PCR tests, clearance from a healthcare professional, or resolution of symptoms. In the prospective study, whole blood, serum and a nasopharyngeal or oropharyngeal swab were collected from each participant by mobile phlebotomists. Additional blood draws and questionnaires over an approximately two-month period could optionally be provided by prospective study participants. Blood samples from the prospective study were shipped frozen or at room temperature prior to DNA extraction.

The data were taken from a study of blood T cell repertoires in COVID-19 (dated by TCRdb to 2018 to 2020). Background on the whole study: Samples from collaborators originated in the United States, Italy and Spain and spanned both the acute and convalescent phases of COVID-19. The prospective study material was composed of cDNA or gDNA derived from T cells, B-cell-depleted T cells, or PBMCs. Where available, HLA class I and class II types were obtained from metadata supplied by the sample provider rather than from assay-based typing. Samples came from the ongoing ImmuneRACE study (first 160 participants) plus 1,254 subjects from 6 global collaborators. Subjects who had been exposed to COVID-19, were actively infected with it, or had recovered from it provided the deeply sampled blood TCRbeta repertoires that made up the dataset. A freely available public database, intended as a resource for researchers studying the immune response to SARS-CoV-2, is where the repertoires were released. Sample metadata almost always included a de-identified subject ID, COVID-19 status, age in years and sex.

Overall results and qualifications from the work: How much clinical and demographic metadata was included differed by source and by participant, and the metadata was provided uncurated.

The sequence was obtained from a man aged 45-65 years who had recovered from COVID-19. The V and J segments used are TRBV3-1 (or the pseudogene TRBV3-2) and TRBJ1-4, with a tentative D gene TRBD1 over 5 matching bases. Sequencing input: PBMCs or T cells enriched from blood (not recorded which). The CDR3 in this case is CASSQEGRGGEKLFF. The sequenced DNA: TGTGCCAGCAGCCAAGAAGGGAGGGGTGGGGAAAAACTGTTTTTT.